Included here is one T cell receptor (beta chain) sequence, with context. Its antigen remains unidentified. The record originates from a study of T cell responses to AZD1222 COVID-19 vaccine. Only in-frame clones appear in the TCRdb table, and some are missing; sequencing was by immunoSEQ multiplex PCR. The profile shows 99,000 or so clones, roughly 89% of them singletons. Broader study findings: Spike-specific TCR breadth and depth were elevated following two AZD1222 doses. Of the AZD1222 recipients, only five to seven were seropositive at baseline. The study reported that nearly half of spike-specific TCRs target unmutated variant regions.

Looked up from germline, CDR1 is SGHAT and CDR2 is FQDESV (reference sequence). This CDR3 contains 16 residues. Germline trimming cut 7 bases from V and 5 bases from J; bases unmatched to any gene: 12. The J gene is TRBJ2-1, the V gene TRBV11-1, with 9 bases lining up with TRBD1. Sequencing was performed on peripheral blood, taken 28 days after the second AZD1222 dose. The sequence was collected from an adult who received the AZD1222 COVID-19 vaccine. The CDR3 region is CASINRGDRVHNEQFF. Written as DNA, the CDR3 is TGTGCCAGCATCAATAGGGGGGACAGGGTACACAATGAGCAGTTCTTC.